The 3 T cell receptor beta chains given below trace back to one sample, sequenced in a study of T-cell memory formation after mild COVID-19. TCRdb recomputed calls from the 5' RACE reads with MiXCR, one row per CDR3 protein. The data show around 470,000 distinct CDR3 sequences, 20% seen once. What was sequenced was PBMCs or a T cell subset sorted from them (not recorded which). The receptor set was obtained from an adult woman who had mild COVID-19 (a few samples of this study predate the infection). Cell type and time point are not known.

This clonotype turned up a few times. The rearrangement uses TRBV7-2 and TRBJ2-7, with D tentatively TRBD1 (5 bases). Looked up from germline, CDR1 is SGHTA and CDR2 is FQGNSA. The CDR3 length is 14 residues. Trimming stripped 6 bases from V and 0 bases from J, with 12 bases between. The CDR3 region has the DNA TGTGCCAGCAGTAGCAGGGTAGCCTCCTACGAGCAGTACTTC. As protein: CASSSRVASYEQYF.

A note on this clonotype: The CDR3 does not close with the conserved phenylalanine or tryptophan, likely indicating a read error. The DNA is omitted, as the CDR3 cannot be located on it reliably, and the CDR3 follows TCRdb's listing. The CDR3 reads CASSGGAARI. The chain couples TRBV11-2 to TRBJ2-1; the table's D call TRBD1 went unverified against the DNA. The V gene's germline CDR1 is SGHAT and CDR2 FQNNGV. The CDR3 region is 10 residues in length, termini included.

The chain recombines TRBV5-5 with TRBJ1-4; D remains ambiguous. V was pared by 0 bases and J by 8 bases, with 14 bases between. Germline-derived CDR1 and CDR2 are SGHKS and YYEKEE (reference sequence). CDR3 length equals 15 residues. The CDR3 reads CASSLAGLVGEKLFF. As DNA, the CDR3 is TGTGCCAGCAGCTTGGCCGGATTGGTTGGGGAAAAACTGTTTTTT.